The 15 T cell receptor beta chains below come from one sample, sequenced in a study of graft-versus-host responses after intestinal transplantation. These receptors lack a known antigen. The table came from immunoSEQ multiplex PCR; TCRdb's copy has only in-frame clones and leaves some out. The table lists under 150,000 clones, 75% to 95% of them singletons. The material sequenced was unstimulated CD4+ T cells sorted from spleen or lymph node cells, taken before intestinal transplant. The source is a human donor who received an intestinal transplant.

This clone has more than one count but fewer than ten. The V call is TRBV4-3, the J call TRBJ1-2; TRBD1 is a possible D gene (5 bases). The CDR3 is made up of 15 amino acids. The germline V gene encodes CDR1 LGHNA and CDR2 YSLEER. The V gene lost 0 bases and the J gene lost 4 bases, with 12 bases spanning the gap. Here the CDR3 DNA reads TGCGCCAGCAGCCAAGATGTGGGGACTAGCTATGGCTACACCTTC. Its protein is CASSQDVGTSYGYTF.

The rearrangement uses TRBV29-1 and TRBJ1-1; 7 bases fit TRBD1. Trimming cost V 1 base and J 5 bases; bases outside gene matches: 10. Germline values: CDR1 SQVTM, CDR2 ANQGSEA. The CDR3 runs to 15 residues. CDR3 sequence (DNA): TGCAGCGTTGAAGCTCTTCCGACAGGGAGAACTGAAGCTTTCTTT. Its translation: CSVEALPTGRTEAFF.

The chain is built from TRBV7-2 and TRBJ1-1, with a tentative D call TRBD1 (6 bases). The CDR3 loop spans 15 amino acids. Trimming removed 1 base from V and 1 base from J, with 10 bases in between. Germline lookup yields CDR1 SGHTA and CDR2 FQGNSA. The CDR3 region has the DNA TGTGCCAGCAGCTTAGTTGGGACACAGAACACTGAAGCTTTCTTT. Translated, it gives CASSLVGTQNTEAFF.

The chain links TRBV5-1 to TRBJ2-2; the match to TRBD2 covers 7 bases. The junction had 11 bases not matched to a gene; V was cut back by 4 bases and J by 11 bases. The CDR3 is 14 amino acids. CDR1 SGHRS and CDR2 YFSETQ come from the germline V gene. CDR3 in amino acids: CASSVPERECELFF. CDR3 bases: TGCGCCAGCAGCGTCCCGGAGCGGGAATGCGAGCTGTTTTTT.

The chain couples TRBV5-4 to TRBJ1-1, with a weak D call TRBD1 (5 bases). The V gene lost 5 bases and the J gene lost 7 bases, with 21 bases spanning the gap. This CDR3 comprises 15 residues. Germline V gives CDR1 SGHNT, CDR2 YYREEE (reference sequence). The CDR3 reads CASSPPGGTPREAFF. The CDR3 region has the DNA TGTGCCAGCAGTCCCCCGGGAGGGACCCCCCGTGAAGCTTTCTTT. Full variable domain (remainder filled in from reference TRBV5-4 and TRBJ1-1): ETGVTQSPTHLIKTRGQQVTLRCSSQSGHNTVSWYQQALGQGPQFIFQYYREEENGRGNFPPRFSGLQFPNYSSELNVNALELDDSALYLCASSPPGGTPREAFFGQGTRLTVV.

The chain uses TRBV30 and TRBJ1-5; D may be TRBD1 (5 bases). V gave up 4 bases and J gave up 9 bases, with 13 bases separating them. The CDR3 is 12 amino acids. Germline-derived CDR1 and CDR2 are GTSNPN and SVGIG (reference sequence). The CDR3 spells CAWTSGSRPQHF. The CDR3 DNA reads TGTGCCTGGACCTCAGGGTCTCGGCCCCAGCATTTT.

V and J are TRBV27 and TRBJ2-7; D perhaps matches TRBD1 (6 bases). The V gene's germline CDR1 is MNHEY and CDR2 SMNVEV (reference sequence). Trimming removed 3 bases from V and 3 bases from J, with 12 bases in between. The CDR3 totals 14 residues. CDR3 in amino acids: CASSFQGMLYEQYF. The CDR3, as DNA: TGTGCCAGCAGTTTCCAGGGGATGCTCTACGAGCAGTACTTC.

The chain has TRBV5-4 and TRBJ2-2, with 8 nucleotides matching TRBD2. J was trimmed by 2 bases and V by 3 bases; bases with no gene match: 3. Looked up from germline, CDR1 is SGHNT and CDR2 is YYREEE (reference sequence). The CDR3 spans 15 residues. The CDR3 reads CASSSLAGNTGELFF. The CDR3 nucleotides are TGTGCCAGCAGCTCCTTAGCGGGAAACACCGGGGAGCTGTTTTTT.

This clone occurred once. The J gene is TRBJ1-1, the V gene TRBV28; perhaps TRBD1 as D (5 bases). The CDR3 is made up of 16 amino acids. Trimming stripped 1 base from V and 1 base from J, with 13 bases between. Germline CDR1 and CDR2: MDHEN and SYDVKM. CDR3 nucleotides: TGTGCCAGCAGTTTATTGCACAGGACTAGGAACACTGAAGCTTTCTTT. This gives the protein CASSLLHRTRNTEAFF.

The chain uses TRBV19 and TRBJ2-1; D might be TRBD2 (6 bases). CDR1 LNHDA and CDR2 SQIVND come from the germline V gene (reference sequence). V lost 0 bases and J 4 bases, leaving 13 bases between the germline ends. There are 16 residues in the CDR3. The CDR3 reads CASSIDRLAPYNEQFF. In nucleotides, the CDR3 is TGTGCCAGTAGTATAGATCGCCTAGCGCCTTACAATGAGCAGTTCTTC.

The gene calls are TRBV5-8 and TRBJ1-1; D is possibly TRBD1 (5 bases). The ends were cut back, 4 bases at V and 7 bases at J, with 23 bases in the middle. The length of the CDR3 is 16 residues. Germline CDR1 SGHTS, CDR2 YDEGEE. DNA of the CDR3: TGTGCCAGCAGCCTTCTTGGGGGGTTGAGAGCGGGTGAAGCTTTCTTT. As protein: CASSLLGGLRAGEAFF.

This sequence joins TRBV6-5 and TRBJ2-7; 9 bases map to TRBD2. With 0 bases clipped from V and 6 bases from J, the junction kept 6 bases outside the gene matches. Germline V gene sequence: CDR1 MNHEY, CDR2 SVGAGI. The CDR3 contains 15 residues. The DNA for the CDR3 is TGTGCCAGCAGTTACTCCGGGACTAGCTCTCCCGAGCAGTACTTC. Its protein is CASSYSGTSSPEQYF.

CDR3 nucleotides: TGTGCCATCAGTGAGTCGACTCTGGGACTAGCGGGAGGAGATACGCAGTATTTT. Translated, it gives CAISESTLGLAGGDTQYF. V and J are TRBV10-3 and TRBJ2-3; TRBD2 matches at 15 bases. Germline lookup yields CDR1 ENHRY and CDR2 SYGVKD. Trimming at V came to 0 bases and at J to 5 bases, leaving 6 bases not matched to a gene. The CDR3 length is 18 residues.

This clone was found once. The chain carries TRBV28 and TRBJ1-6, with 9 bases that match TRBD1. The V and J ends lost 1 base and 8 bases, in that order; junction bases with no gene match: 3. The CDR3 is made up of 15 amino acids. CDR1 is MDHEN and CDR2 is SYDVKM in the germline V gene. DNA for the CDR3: TGTGCCAGCAGTTTATCAGGACAGGGGTATTCACCCCTCCACTTT. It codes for CASSLSGQGYSPLHF.

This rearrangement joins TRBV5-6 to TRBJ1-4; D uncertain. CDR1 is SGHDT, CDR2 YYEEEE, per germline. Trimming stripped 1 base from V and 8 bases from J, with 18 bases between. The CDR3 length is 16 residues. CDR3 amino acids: CASSLLGVGGEEKLFF. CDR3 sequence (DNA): TGTGCCAGCAGCTTGTTGGGCGTGGGAGGAGAGGAAAAACTGTTTTTT.